This T cell receptor beta chain was captured by sequencing in a study of T cells after yellow fever vaccination. Turning to the study itself: Markers CD3, CD45RA, CCR7 and CD95 served to sort the EM, EMRA, CM and Tscm memory subsets. The SMART-Seq v4 Ultra Low Input method served to prepare the low-cell-number fractions. The study, taken as a whole, reports: A large majority of primary-vaccination clones showed up again after the booster (about 96% CD4, around 85% CD8).

The CDR3 loop spans 12 amino acids. Between the trimmed V and J ends, which lost 3 bases and 5 bases, there was a span of 7 bases. The V gene's germline CDR1 is SGHTA and CDR2 FQGNSA. The sample holds many counts of this clonotype. Making TCR cDNA involved 5'RACE template switching, which added UMIs and a universal primer site. TCRdb re-derived calls from the 5' RACE reads in MiXCR, one entry per CDR3 protein. Among some 15,000 distinct CDR3 sequences listed, about 7.3% were seen once. This chain uses TRBV7-2 with TRBJ1-2; D is uncertain. The receptor's source is a man between 18 and 29 years old who received the YFV17D yellow fever vaccine. Sequencing was performed on PBMCs, either bulk or a sorted T-cell subset (CD4+, CD8+, memory, or dextramer-sorted; not recorded which), taken on the day of the yellow fever booster vaccination. This CDR3 reads CASSFRGYGYTF. The CDR3 DNA reads TGTGCCAGCAGCTTCCGGGGTTATGGCTACACCTTC.